Listed here are 5 T cell receptor beta chains from one sample, sequenced in a study of T-cell memory formation after mild COVID-19. MiXCR, run by TCRdb on the 5' RACE reads, gives a single entry per CDR3 protein. This table has approximately 300,000 distinct CDR3 sequences, more than 15% appearing once. Sequenced input: PBMCs or a T cell subset sorted from them (not recorded which). The receptors shown here come from a man between 18 and 29 years old who had mild COVID-19 (a few samples of this study predate the infection). Cell type and time point are not known.

Within the sample, this clonotype is medium-sized (0.01 to 0.1%). V usage is TRBV5-1 and J usage is TRBJ2-5; TRBD1 might be the D (8 bases). Germline V CDR1 and CDR2: SGHRS, YFSETQ. With 3 bases removed from V and 1 base from J, the gap between germline ends came to 19 bases. The CDR3 consists of 17 residues. The CDR3 loop is CASSSGGTGGLQETQYF. As DNA, the CDR3 is TGCGCCAGCAGCTCCGGGGGGACAGGAGGGCTCCAAGAGACCCAGTACTTC. Full variable domain (outside the CDR3, taken from reference TRBV5-1 and TRBJ2-5): KAGVTQTPRYLIKTRGQQVTLSCSPISGHRSVSWYQQTPGQGLQFLFEYFSETQRNKGNFPGRFSGRQFSNSRSEMNVSTLELGDSALYLCASSSGGTGGLQETQYFGPGTRLLVL.

This clonotype was counted only a few times. The rearrangement links TRBV12-3 or TRBV12-4 to TRBJ1-5; no reliable D call. The length of the CDR3 is 13 residues. Trimming left V 8 bases short and J 0 bases short, with 8 bases between. The CDR3 loop is CASGYYSNQPQHF. The DNA for the CDR3 is TGTGCCAGCGGATATTATAGCAATCAGCCCCAGCATTTT.

About this clonotype itself: The germline gene is not matched at one end of the junction; a read error may be the cause. The chain employs TRBV30 and TRBJ1-2; no reliable D call. Per germline, CDR1 GTSNPN and CDR2 SVGIG (reference sequence). This CDR3 comprises 11 residues. CDR3 bases: TGCGGGTACACTACTAACTATGGCTACACCTTC. This encodes CGYTTNYGYTF.

The CDR3 DNA reads TGCAGTGTTCCTAAGGGCACTAGCTTGGGAGAGCAGTTCTTC. This sequence encodes CSVPKGTSLGEQFF. This chain joins TRBV20-1 and TRBJ2-1, with TRBD2 as a possible D gene (6 bases). V lost 7 bases and J lost 10, with 23 bases in between. This CDR3 is 14 amino acids long. The V gene's germline CDR1 is DFQATT and CDR2 SNEGSKA (reference sequence).

The chain joins TRBV4-1 to TRBJ1-2, with 9 positions matching TRBD1. CDR1 and CDR2 from the germline V gene are MGHRA and YSYEKL. V dropped 1 base and J dropped 0; count of bases not matched to a gene: 6. This CDR3 region has 17 residues. The DNA of the CDR3 is TGCGCCAGCAGCCAAGTGGGGACAGGGATCTCTAACTATGGCTACACCTTC. Its translation: CASSQVGTGISNYGYTF.